The following is a T cell receptor gamma chain sequence with its context. The antigen is not known. Sequences come from RNA converted to cDNA by reverse transcription. Pooled V-gene forward primers with one constant-region reverse primer generated the CDR3 amplicons by multiplex PCR. TCRdb called clones from the multiplex PCR reads again using CATT. The sample yields about 36,000 gamma-chain clones, over 20% seen once. This sample is drawn from a study of Vδ1+ human thymocytes. The study's findings and limits: Thymic delta-chain repertoires held 15% to 20% Vdelta2 sequences and few Vdelta3, despite high sort purity. Thymic TRG and TRD repertoires appeared highly polyclonal.

This CDR3 is 14 amino acids long. Germline V gene sequence: CDR1 EGSTGY, CDR2 YDSYTSSV. V shed 1 base and J 8 bases; nucleotides not matched to a gene: 7. Sequences were obtained from Vdelta1+ gamma-delta thymocytes from the thymus. As to subset: FACS-sorted CD3+ TCRalphabeta- TCRVdelta1+ TCRVdelta2- thymocytes. V usage is TRGV4 and J usage is TRGJP1. This sequence was found in a girl under two years old who had congenital heart surgery. The CDR3 DNA follows: TGTGCCACCTGGGATGGAAAAAAGGGTTGGTTCAAGATATTT. Protein sequence: CATWDGKKGWFKIF.